The next 9 T cell receptor beta chains were all read from a single sample in a study of Graves' ophthalmopathy and Graves' hyperthyroidism. Researchers took RNA transcripts and amplified TCR beta CDR3 regions from them. Scientists carried out first-round RT-PCR using HTBI primers and then a second-round multiplex PCR. TCRdb processed the multiplex PCR reads anew with MiXCR; each CDR3 protein has one entry. The table records around 660,000 distinct CDR3 sequences, more than 40% of them present only once. Sequenced sample: peripheral blood. The receptors originated from an adult man with Graves' ophthalmopathy.

The chain recombines TRBV9 with TRBJ1-3; D remains ambiguous. Trimming shortened V by 1 base and J by 3 bases, and 8 bases separated the two germline ends. This CDR3 region has 14 residues. Germline lookup yields CDR1 SGDLS and CDR2 YYNGEE. CDR3 amino acids: CASSVREGGNTIYF. For the CDR3, the DNA is TGTGCCAGCAGCGTAAGGGAGGGTGGAAACACCATATATTTT.

This clonotype was detected only a few times. The gene calls are TRBV14 and TRBJ1-4; D not resolved. This CDR3 has 15 amino acids. V was pared by 4 bases and J by 5 bases, with 14 bases between. From germline, CDR1 is SGHDN and CDR2 FVKESK. CDR3 sequence: CASSPGDSSNEKLFF. In nucleotides, the CDR3 is TGTGCCAGCAGCCCCGGTGACTCCTCGAATGAAAAACTGTTTTTT.

This clonotype was seen at least ten times. The genes are TRBV6-4 and TRBJ2-6; perhaps TRBD1 as D (5 bases). The germline V gene has CDR1 MRHNA and CDR2 SNTAGT. V was cut by 2 bases and J by 9 bases, with 8 bases left in between. The length of the CDR3 is 13 residues. The CDR3 nucleotides read TGTGCCAGCAGTGACGGACAACACAACGTCCTGACTTTC. Translated: CASSDGQHNVLTF.

The chain uses TRBV6-5 and TRBJ1-2; D perhaps matches TRBD1 (5 bases). CDR3 length: 16 amino acids. The germline V gene has CDR1 MNHEY and CDR2 SVGAGI. V shed 2 bases and J shed 3 bases, with 16 bases lying between them. The CDR3 loop is CASSYLTSGQDYGYTF. The DNA for the CDR3 is TGTGCCAGCAGTTACCTGACATCCGGACAAGACTATGGCTACACCTTC.

This rearrangement joins TRBV2 to TRBJ1-1; 7 bases agree with TRBD1. The CDR3 loop spans 13 amino acids. Germline CDR1 and CDR2: SNHLY and FYNNEI. The V gene end was trimmed by 4 bases and the J gene end by 6 bases; junction bases not matched to a gene: 5. CDR3 DNA: TGTGCCAGCAGTGGGGAGGGGGCACCTGAAGCTTTCTTT. Translated: CASSGEGAPEAFF.

V gene TRBV7-9 combines with J gene TRBJ1-1; 7 bases align to TRBD1. CDR3 size: 13 residues. Germline lookup yields CDR1 SEHNR and CDR2 FQNEAQ (reference sequence). V shed 8 bases, J shed 6 bases, and the junction held 9 bases outside the gene matches. CDR3 sequence: CASSPDRVAEAFF. The CDR3 coding sequence is TGTGCCAGCTCACCCGACAGGGTTGCTGAAGCTTTCTTT.

This clonotype was counted between two and nine times. The rearrangement links TRBV19 to TRBJ1-5, with no clear D. CDR1 is LNHDA and CDR2 is SQIVND in the germline V gene (reference sequence). The CDR3 totals 17 residues. V was cut by 1 base and J by 0 bases, with 13 bases left in between. For the CDR3, the DNA is TGTGCCAGTAGTATAGTCGAGGGAGCCTATAGCAATCAGCCCCAGCATTTT. The encoded protein is CASSIVEGAYSNQPQHF.

This clonotype was observed many times. The J gene is TRBJ2-7, the V gene TRBV7-9, with 9 positions matching TRBD1. The CDR3 consists of 13 residues. Looked up from germline, CDR1 is SEHNR and CDR2 is FQNEAQ (reference sequence). The V segment lost 5 bases and the J segment 6 bases; nucleotides outside the gene matches: 5. CDR3 DNA sequence: TGTGCCAGCAGCAAGACAGGGGGTAGCGAGCAGTACTTC. Translation gives CASSKTGGSEQYF.

This chain uses TRBV29-1 with TRBJ2-5; 9 nucleotides match TRBD2. Trimming removed 4 bases from V and 5 bases from J; junction bases left unmatched: 5. Germline V gene sequence: CDR1 SQVTM, CDR2 ANQGSEA. The CDR3 is made up of 13 amino acids. Here the CDR3 reads CSVGLAARETQYF. The CDR3 nucleotides are TGCAGCGTTGGACTAGCGGCCCGGGAGACCCAGTACTTC.